This entry features one T cell receptor beta chain sequence. The primer mix had 60 Vbeta and 13 Jbeta primers. How the authors handled the data: Tens of millions of unique TCR beta chains, roughly 11 million shared, were counted in a later analysis. Clones were read by immunoSEQ multiplex PCR, and TCRdb kept only the in-frame ones, dropping some. V and J calls and clone size follow that table, whereas D and trimming were derived from the DNA. The sample has about 120,000 clones, 50% to 75% seen once. This entry belongs to a study of cytomegalovirus exposure and HLA in healthy donors. While unrecorded immune exposures were likely, the donors were nominally healthy when sampled. Germline-derived CDR1 and CDR2 are SGHVS and FQNEAQ. The V segment lost 5 bases and the J segment 5 bases; nucleotides outside the gene matches: 9. CDR3 length: 16 residues.

The rearrangement links TRBV7-8 to TRBJ2-3, with 11 bases lining up with TRBD2. This TCR was recovered from a woman aged 40 to 49 in good health and CMV-seropositive. Sequenced material: PBMCs. The CDR3 DNA reads TGTGCCAGCAGCCCAACTCGGCTAGCGGGAGGAGATACGCAGTATTTT. Translation: CASSPTRLAGGDTQYF. Looking up the rest from reference TRBV7-8 and TRBJ2-3 gives the full variable domain: GAGVSQSPRYKVAKRGQDVALRCDPISGHVSLFWYQQALGQGPEFLTYFQNEAQLDKSGLPSDRFFAERPEGSVSTLKIQRTQQEDSAVYLCASSPTRLAGGDTQYFGPGTRLTVL.